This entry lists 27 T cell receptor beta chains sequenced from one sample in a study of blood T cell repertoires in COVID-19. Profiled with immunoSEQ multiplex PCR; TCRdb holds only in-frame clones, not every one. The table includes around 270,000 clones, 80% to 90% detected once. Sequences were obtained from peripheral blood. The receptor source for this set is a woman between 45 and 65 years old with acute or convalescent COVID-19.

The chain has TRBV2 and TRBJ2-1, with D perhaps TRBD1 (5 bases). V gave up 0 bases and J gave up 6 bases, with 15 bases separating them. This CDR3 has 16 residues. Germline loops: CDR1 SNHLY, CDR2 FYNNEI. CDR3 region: CASSEALPGWANEQFF. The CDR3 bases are TGTGCCAGCAGTGAAGCGCTTCCAGGGTGGGCCAATGAGCAGTTCTTC. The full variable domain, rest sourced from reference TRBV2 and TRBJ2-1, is EPEVTQTPSHQVTQMGQEVILRCVPISNHLYFYWYRQILGQKVEFLVSFYNNEISEKSEIFDDQFSVERPDGSNFTLKIRSTKLEDSAMYFCASSEALPGWANEQFFGPGTRLTVL.

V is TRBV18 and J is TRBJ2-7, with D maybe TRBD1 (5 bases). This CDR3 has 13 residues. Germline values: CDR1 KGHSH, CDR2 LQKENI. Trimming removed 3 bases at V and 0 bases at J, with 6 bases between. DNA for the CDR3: TGTGCCAGCTCACCTGGACACTCCTACGAGCAGTACTTC. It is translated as CASSPGHSYEQYF.

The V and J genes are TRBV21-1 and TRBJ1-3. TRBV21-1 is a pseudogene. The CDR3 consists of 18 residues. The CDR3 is CASSANRIRELAGNTIYF. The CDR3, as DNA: TGTGCCAGCAGCGCAAATAGGATCCGGGAACTGGCAGGAAACACCATATATTTT.

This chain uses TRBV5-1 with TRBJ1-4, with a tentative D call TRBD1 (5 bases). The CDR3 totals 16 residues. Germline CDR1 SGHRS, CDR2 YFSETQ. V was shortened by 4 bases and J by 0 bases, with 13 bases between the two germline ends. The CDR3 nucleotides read TGCGCCAGCAGCCGACGCGGGGGAGCAACTAATGAAAAACTGTTTTTT. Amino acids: CASSRRGGATNEKLFF.

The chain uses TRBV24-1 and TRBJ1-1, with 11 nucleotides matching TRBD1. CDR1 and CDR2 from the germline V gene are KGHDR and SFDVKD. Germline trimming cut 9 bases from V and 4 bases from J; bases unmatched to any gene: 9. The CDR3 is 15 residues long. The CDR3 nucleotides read TGTGCCACCCTGGACAGGGGGCGCGGGGGCACTGAAGCTTTCTTT. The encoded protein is CATLDRGRGGTEAFF.

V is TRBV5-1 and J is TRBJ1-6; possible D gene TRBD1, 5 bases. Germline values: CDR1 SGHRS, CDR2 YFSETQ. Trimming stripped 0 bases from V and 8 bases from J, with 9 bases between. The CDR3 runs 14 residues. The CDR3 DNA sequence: TGCGCCAGCAGCTTGGCAGGGCCCGATTCACCCCTCCACTTT. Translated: CASSLAGPDSPLHF.

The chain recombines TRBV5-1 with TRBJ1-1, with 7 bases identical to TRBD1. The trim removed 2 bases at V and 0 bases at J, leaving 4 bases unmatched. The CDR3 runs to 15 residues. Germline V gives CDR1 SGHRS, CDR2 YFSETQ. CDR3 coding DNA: TGCGCCAGCAGCTTATCGACAGGGATGAACACTGAAGCTTTCTTT. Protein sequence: CASSLSTGMNTEAFF.

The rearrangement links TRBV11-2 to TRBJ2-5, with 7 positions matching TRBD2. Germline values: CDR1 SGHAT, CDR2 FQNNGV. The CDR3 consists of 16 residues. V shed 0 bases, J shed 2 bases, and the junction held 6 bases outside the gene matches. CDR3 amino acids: CASSLEPSGIQETQYF. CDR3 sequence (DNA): TGTGCCAGCAGCTTAGAGCCTAGCGGTATACAAGAGACCCAGTACTTC.

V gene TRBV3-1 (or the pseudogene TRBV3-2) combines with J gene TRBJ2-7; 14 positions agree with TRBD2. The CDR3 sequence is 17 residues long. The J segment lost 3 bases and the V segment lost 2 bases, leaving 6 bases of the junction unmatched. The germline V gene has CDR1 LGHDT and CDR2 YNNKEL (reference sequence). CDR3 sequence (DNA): TGTGCCAGCAGCCAACCGACTAGCGGGAGGGGGGTCTACGAGCAGTACTTC. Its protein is CASSQPTSGRGVYEQYF.

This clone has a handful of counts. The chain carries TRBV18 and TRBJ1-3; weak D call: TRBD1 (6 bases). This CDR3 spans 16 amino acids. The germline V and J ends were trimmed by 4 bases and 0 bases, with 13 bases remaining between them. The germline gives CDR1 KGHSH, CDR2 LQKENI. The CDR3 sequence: CASSRKKDSSGNTIYF. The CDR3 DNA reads TGTGCCAGCTCACGAAAGAAGGACAGCTCTGGAAACACCATATATTTT.

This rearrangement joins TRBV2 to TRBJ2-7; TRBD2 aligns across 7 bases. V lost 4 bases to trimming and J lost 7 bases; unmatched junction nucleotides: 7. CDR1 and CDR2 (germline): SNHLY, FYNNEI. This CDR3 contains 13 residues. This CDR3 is CASSVERGREQYF. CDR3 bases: TGTGCCAGCAGTGTTGAGCGGGGCAGGGAGCAGTACTTC.

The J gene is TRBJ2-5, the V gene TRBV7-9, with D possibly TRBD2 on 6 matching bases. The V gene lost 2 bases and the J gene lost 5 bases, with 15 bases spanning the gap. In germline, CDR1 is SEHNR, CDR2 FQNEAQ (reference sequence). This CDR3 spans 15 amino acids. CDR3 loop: CASSLPATRRETQYF. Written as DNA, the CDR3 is TGTGCCAGCAGCTTACCTGCGACTAGGCGGGAGACCCAGTACTTC.

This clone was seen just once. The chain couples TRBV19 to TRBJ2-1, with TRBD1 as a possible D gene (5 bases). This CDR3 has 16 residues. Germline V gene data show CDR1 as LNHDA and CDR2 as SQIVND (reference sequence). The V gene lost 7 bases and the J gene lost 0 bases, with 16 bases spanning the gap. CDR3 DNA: TGTGCCAGTACCGAGACAGCAATTAACTCCTACAATGAGCAGTTCTTC. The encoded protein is CASTETAINSYNEQFF.

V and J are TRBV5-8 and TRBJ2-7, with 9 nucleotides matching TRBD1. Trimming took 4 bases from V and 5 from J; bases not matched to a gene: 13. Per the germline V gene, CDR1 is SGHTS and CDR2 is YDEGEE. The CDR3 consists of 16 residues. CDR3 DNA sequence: TGTGCCAGCAGCCGCGGGACAGGGATAGACATGGACGAGCAGTACTTC. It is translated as CASSRGTGIDMDEQYF.

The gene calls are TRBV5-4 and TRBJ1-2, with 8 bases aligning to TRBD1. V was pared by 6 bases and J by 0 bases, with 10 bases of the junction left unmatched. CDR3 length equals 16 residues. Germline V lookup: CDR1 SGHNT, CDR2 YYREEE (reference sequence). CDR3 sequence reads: CASNKYAGQANYGYTF. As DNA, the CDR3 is TGTGCCAGCAACAAATACGCGGGACAGGCTAACTATGGCTACACCTTC. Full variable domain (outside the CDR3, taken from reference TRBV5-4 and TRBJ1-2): ETGVTQSPTHLIKTRGQQVTLRCSSQSGHNTVSWYQQALGQGPQFIFQYYREEENGRGNFPPRFSGLQFPNYSSELNVNALELDDSALYLCASNKYAGQANYGYTFGSGTRLTVV.

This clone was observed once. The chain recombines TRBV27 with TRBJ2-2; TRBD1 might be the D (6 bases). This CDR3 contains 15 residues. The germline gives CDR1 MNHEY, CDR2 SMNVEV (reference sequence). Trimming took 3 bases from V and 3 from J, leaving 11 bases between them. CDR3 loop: CASSFDRRYTGELFF. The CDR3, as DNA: TGTGCCAGCAGTTTTGACAGGCGCTACACCGGGGAGCTGTTTTTT.

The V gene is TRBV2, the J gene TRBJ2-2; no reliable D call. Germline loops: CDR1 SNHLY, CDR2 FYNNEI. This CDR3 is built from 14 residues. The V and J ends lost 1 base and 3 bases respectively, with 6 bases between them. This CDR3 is CASSEDFYTGELFF. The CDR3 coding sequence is TGTGCCAGCAGTGAAGACTTTTACACCGGGGAGCTGTTTTTT.

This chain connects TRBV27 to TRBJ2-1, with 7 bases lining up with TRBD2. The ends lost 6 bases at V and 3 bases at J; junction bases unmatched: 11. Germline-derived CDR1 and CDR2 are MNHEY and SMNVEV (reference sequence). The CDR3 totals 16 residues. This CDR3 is CASRLRWTRGYNEQFF. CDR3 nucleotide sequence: TGTGCCAGCAGACTCCGCTGGACTAGAGGCTACAATGAGCAGTTCTTC.

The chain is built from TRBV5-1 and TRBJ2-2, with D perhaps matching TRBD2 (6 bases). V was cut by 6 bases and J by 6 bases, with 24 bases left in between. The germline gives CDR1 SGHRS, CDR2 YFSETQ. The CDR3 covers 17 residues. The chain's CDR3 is CASIRDSTISAPGELFF. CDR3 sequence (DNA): TGCGCCAGCATTCGGGACTCGACTATTAGCGCCCCCGGGGAGCTGTTTTTT. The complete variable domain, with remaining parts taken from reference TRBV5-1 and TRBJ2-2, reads KAGVTQTPRYLIKTRGQQVTLSCSPISGHRSVSWYQQTPGQGLQFLFEYFSETQRNKGNFPGRFSGRQFSNSRSEMNVSTLELGDSALYLCASIRDSTISAPGELFFGEGSRLTVL.

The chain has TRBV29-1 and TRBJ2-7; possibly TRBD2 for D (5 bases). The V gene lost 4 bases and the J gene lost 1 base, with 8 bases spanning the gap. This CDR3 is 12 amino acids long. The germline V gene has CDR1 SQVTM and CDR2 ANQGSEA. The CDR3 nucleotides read TGCAGCGTTGGTGGCGGGTCCTACGAGCAGTACTTC. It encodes CSVGGGSYEQYF.

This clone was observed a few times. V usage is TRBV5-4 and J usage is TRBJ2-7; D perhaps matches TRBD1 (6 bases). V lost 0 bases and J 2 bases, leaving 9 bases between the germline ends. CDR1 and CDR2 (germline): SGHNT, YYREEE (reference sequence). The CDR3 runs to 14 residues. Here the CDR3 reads CASSLAGAPYEQYF. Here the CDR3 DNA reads TGTGCCAGCAGCTTGGCAGGGGCCCCCTACGAGCAGTACTTC.

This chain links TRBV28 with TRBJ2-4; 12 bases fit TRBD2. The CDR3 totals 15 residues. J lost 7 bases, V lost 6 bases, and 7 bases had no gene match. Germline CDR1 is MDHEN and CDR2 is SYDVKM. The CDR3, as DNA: TGTGCCAGCAGCCTACCGGGGACTAGCGGGAACATTCAGTACTTC. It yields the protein CASSLPGTSGNIQYF. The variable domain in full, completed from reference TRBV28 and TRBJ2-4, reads DVKVTQSSRYLVKRTGEKVFLECVQDMDHENMFWYRQDPGLGLRLIYFSYDVKMKEKGDIPEGYSVSREKKERFSLILESASTNQTSMYLCASSLPGTSGNIQYFGAGTRLSVL.

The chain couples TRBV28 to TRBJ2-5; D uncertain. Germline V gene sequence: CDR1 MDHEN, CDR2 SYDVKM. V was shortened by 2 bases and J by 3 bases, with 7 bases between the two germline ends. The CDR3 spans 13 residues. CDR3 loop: CASSLPPEETQYF. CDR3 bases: TGTGCCAGCAGTTTACCCCCTGAAGAGACCCAGTACTTC.

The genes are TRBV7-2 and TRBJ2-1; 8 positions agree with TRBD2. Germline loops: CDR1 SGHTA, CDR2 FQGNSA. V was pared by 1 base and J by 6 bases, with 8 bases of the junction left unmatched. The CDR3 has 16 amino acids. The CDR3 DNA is TGTGCCAGCAGCTTAGAGGCGGCTAGCGGGCTCAATGAGCAGTTCTTC. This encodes CASSLEAASGLNEQFF.

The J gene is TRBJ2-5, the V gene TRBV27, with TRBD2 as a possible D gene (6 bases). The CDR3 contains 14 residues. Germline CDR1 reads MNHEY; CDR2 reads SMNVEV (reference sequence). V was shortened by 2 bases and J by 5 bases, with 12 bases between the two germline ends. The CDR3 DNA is TGTGCCAGCAGTTTACGAAGTGGGGGGGAGACCCAGTACTTC. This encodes CASSLRSGGETQYF.

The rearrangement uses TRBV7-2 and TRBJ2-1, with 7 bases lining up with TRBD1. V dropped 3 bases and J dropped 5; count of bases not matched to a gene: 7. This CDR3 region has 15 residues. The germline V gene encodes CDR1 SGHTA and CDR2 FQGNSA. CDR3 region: CASSFYRQGDNEQFF. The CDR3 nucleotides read TGTGCCAGCAGCTTTTACCGACAGGGCGACAATGAGCAGTTCTTC.

For the CDR3, the DNA is TGTGCCAGCAGTACCTACAACAGGATTTACTATGGCTACACCTTC. Translation gives CASSTYNRIYYGYTF. J is TRBJ1-2 and V is TRBV28, with a possible D match to TRBD1 (5 bases). Trimming took 5 bases from V and 3 from J, leaving 16 bases between them. The CDR3 length is 15 residues. From germline, CDR1 is MDHEN and CDR2 SYDVKM.